This TCR beta chain is from a study of T-cell memory formation after mild COVID-19. This clonotype was seen a handful of times. Looked up from germline, CDR1 is LGHDT and CDR2 is YNNKEL (reference sequence). The CDR3 totals 18 residues. With V trimmed by 2 bases and J by 1 base, 13 bases remained unmatched. Each CDR3 protein is one row after TCRdb ran MiXCR on the 5' RACE reads. The data contain 560,000 or so distinct CDR3 sequences, 15% to 20% of them singletons. V gene TRBV3-1 combines with J gene TRBJ2-5; 7 positions match TRBD2. The sample taken for sequencing was PBMCs or a T cell subset sorted from them (not recorded which). This receptor was taken from an adult woman who had mild COVID-19 (a few samples of this study predate the infection). Cell type and time point are not known. CDR3 sequence reads: CASSQTSYSAGIQETQYF. DNA for the CDR3: TGTGCCAGCAGCCAAACATCCTACTCAGCGGGGATCCAAGAGACCCAGTACTTC.